A single sample is the source of the 14 T cell receptor beta chains below, sequenced in a study of blood T cell repertoires in COVID-19 (TCRdb year 2020). The library was prepared using the immunoSEQ multiplex PCR assay. What TCRdb holds here is the immuneACCESS table cut down to in-frame rearrangements. Part of the clones is not present; checked against another copy, under half of the missing clones reflect an unresolved V gene, and the others are unexplained. The sample data list around 300,000 clones, and roughly 90% of these were observed just once. The ten largest clones take up roughly 1.9% of the sample. Source material: PBMCs or T cells enriched from blood (not recorded which). The receptors derive from a woman between 55 and 75 years old who had recovered from COVID-19.

This clone was detected once. V usage is TRBV3-1 (or the pseudogene TRBV3-2) and J usage is TRBJ1-5; TRBD1 is a possible D gene (5 bases). The CDR3 totals 14 residues. Germline CDR1 LGHDT, CDR2 YNNKEL (reference sequence). Trimming took 1 base from V and 7 from J, leaving 11 bases between them. DNA of the CDR3: TGTGCCAGCAGCCAAGCCCTCCGGGGGCAGCCCCAGCATTTT. Its translation: CASSQALRGQPQHF.

The rearrangement uses TRBV28 and TRBJ2-5; TRBD2 aligns across 14 bases. The V segment lost 6 bases and the J segment 4 bases; nucleotides outside the gene matches: 10. Germline-derived CDR1 and CDR2 are MDHEN and SYDVKM. CDR3 length: 17 amino acids. The CDR3 loop reads CASSYRLAGGEGETQYF. The CDR3 bases are TGTGCCAGCAGCTACCGACTAGCGGGAGGGGAGGGAGAGACCCAGTACTTC.

The gene calls are TRBV19 and TRBJ2-2, with 9 bases that match TRBD2. The CDR3 totals 20 residues. The J segment lost 3 bases and the V segment lost 7 bases, leaving 21 bases of the junction unmatched. Germline CDR1 and CDR2: LNHDA and SQIVND (reference sequence). The chain's CDR3 is CASTTRTLLAGPSYTGELFF. For the CDR3, the DNA is TGTGCCAGTACGACGCGGACTTTACTAGCGGGCCCGTCGTACACCGGGGAGCTGTTTTTT.

The chain carries TRBV11-2 and TRBJ1-6; TRBD1 is a possible D gene (5 bases). Germline assignment: CDR1 SGHAT and CDR2 FQNNGV. V shed 1 base and J shed 14 bases, with 15 bases lying between them. This CDR3 has 14 residues. The chain's CDR3 is CASSLVPGGGSLHF. For the CDR3, the DNA is TGTGCCAGCAGCTTAGTCCCCGGGGGTGGATCCCTCCACTTT.

The rearrangement joins TRBV6-5 to TRBJ1-6; 7 bases align to TRBD1. J was trimmed by 18 bases and V by 4 bases; bases with no gene match: 6. The germline CDR1 and CDR2 sequences are MNHEY and SVGAGI. The CDR3 contains 11 residues. The CDR3 sequence is CASSSGQATHF. CDR3 DNA sequence: TGTGCCAGCAGTTCCGGACAGGCCACCCACTTT.

The chain links TRBV30 to TRBJ1-1; the D is unclear. CDR1 is GTSNPN and CDR2 is SVGIG in the germline V gene (reference sequence). Trimming took 5 bases from V and 1 from J, leaving 11 bases between them. The CDR3 consists of 13 residues. CDR3 region: CAWERRQNTEAFF. The CDR3 DNA reads TGTGCCTGGGAACGGCGGCAGAACACTGAAGCTTTCTTT.

V usage is TRBV11-2 and J usage is TRBJ2-5; perhaps TRBD1 as D (5 bases). The CDR3 covers 14 residues. Germline V gene data show CDR1 as SGHAT and CDR2 as FQNNGV. V lost 2 bases and J 2 bases, leaving 9 bases between the germline ends. DNA for the CDR3: TGTGCCAGCAGCTTATGGGGCAGGCAAGAGACCCAGTACTTC. As protein: CASSLWGRQETQYF.

The V call is TRBV7-3, the J call TRBJ2-1; 8 bases fit TRBD2. Germline CDR1 SGHTA, CDR2 FQGTGA. The CDR3 sequence is 16 residues long. Trimming cost V 5 bases and J 3 bases; bases outside gene matches: 9. CDR3 protein: CASSRLEREFYNEQFF. The CDR3, as DNA: TGTGCCAGCAGCCGGTTGGAGCGGGAGTTCTACAATGAGCAGTTCTTC.

This clone was seen a few times. The chain has TRBV11-2 and TRBJ2-7; a weak D match, TRBD1 (6 bases). Trimming took off 1 base at V and 5 bases at J, with 15 bases between the two ends. Germline values: CDR1 SGHAT, CDR2 FQNNGV. The CDR3 extends over 15 amino acids. As DNA, the CDR3 is TGTGCCAGCAGCTTAGGGGGCAGGGGAGCGGACGAGCAGTACTTC. Its translation: CASSLGGRGADEQYF.

The chain combines TRBV19 with TRBJ1-6; TRBD1 matches at 7 bases. Trimming at V came to 7 bases and at J to 10 bases, leaving 13 bases not matched to a gene. Germline-derived CDR1 and CDR2 are LNHDA and SQIVND (reference sequence). This CDR3 region has 15 residues. CDR3 amino acids: CASMGDSAIRSPLHF. For the CDR3, the DNA is TGTGCCAGTATGGGGGACAGTGCTATACGGTCACCCCTCCACTTT.

V usage is TRBV28 and J usage is TRBJ1-1; 7 bases are a match to TRBD1. Losses at the gene ends were 5 bases for V and 3 bases for J; bases not matched to a gene: 18. CDR1 is MDHEN and CDR2 is SYDVKM in the germline V gene. The CDR3 spans 18 residues. The CDR3 spells CASSQQGTWGAKDTEAFF. DNA of the CDR3: TGTGCCAGCAGTCAACAGGGGACGTGGGGCGCCAAAGACACTGAAGCTTTCTTT.

The chain employs TRBV27 and TRBJ2-2; D possibly corresponds to TRBD1 (5 bases). The CDR3 loop spans 14 amino acids. Per germline, CDR1 MNHEY and CDR2 SMNVEV (reference sequence). Trimming cost V 6 bases and J 3 bases, with 11 bases left between them. CDR3: CASRTLRDTGELFF. CDR3 DNA sequence: TGTGCCAGCAGGACACTCAGGGACACCGGGGAGCTGTTTTTT.

The chain is built from TRBV5-1 and TRBJ1-5; TRBD1 matches 7 bases. The CDR3 is made up of 15 amino acids. CDR1 SGHRS and CDR2 YFSETQ come from the germline V gene. After removal of 4 bases from V and 3 bases from J, the junction contained 7 bases not matched to a gene. The CDR3 here is CASSTSGTDNQPQHF. DNA for the CDR3: TGCGCCAGCAGCACTTCCGGGACAGACAATCAGCCCCAGCATTTT.

CDR3 DNA: TGTGCCAGCAGGGGACTAGCGCACAATGAGCAGTTCTTC. Encoded protein: CASRGLAHNEQFF. The chain links TRBV9 to TRBJ2-1; TRBD2 matches at 10 bases. The V segment lost 5 bases and the J segment 5 bases; nucleotides outside the gene matches: 1. Germline assignment: CDR1 SGDLS and CDR2 YYNGEE. The CDR3 totals 13 residues.